A selection of T cell receptor beta chains follows, all from one sample in a study of cytomegalovirus exposure and HLA in healthy donors. The repertoire was sequenced with immunoSEQ multiplex PCR; TCRdb's copy has only in-frame clones and lacks some. The sample has about 150,000 clones, around 80% seen once. Sample: PBMCs. The receptor set was obtained from a boy aged 2 to 10 in good health and CMV-seronegative. The CDR3 runs from the conserved cysteine through the conserved F or W. Fields, in order: V gene, clone size, D gene, J gene, CDR3 DNA, CDR3 protein. D genes are given only for firm matches. Size values are once, few and many counts, or a class for expanded clones, and some rows have none.

V: TRBV9; size: once; D: NA; J: TRBJ1-4; DNA: TGTGCCAGCAGCGTAGTAGATATCGCAAACGAACTGTTTTTT; CDR3: CASSVVDIANELFF
V: TRBV28; size: NA; D: NA; J: TRBJ2-7; DNA: TGTGCCAGCAGTGAAGGAGTAGGCTACGAGCAGTACTTC; CDR3: CASSEGVGYEQYF
V: TRBV6-5; size: once; D: NA; J: TRBJ1-5; DNA: TGTGCCAGCAGCAGAGACAGTCCAAATCAGCCCCAGCATTTT; CDR3: CASSRDSPNQPQHF
V: TRBV5-8; size: NA; D: NA; J: TRBJ2-7; DNA: TGTGCCAGCAGCCTCAGGGAAACCTACGAGCAGTACTTC; CDR3: CASSLRETYEQYF
V: TRBV28; size: NA; D: NA; J: TRBJ2-1; DNA: TGTGCCAGCAGTCGGGGCTCCTACAATGAGCAGTTCTTC; CDR3: CASSRGSYNEQFF
V: TRBV11-1; size: NA; D: NA; J: TRBJ2-1; DNA: TGTGCCAGCAGTAGAAACCCCCTCCGGGACAAGGTCAATGAGCAGTTCTTC; CDR3: CASSRNPLRDKVNEQFF
V: TRBV5-1; size: NA; D: TRBD2; J: TRBJ2-7; DNA: TGCGCCAGCAGCTTGGCCCGCGGCGGGAGACCCTACGAGCAGTACTTC; CDR3: CASSLARGGRPYEQYF
V: TRBV18; size: few; D: NA; J: TRBJ2-4; DNA: TGTGCCAGCTCACCACCTAGCGATAGGGACATTCAGTACTTC; CDR3: CASSPPSDRDIQYF
V: TRBV27; size: once; D: TRBD1; J: TRBJ1-2; DNA: TGTGCCAGCAGTCACGGGACAGGCTATGGCTACACCTTC; CDR3: CASSHGTGYGYTF
V: TRBV7-9; size: NA; D: TRBD1; J: TRBJ2-2; DNA: TGTGCCAGCACCCTCTCAGGGGGCTTCACCGGGGAGCTGTTTTTT; CDR3: CASTLSGGFTGELFF
V: TRBV28; size: NA; D: NA; J: TRBJ1-3; DNA: TGTGCCAGCAGTTTGGGAGGGGCTGGAAACACCATATATTTT; CDR3: CASSLGGAGNTIYF
V: TRBV7-8; size: NA; D: NA; J: TRBJ2-5; DNA: TGTGCCAGCAGCCGTACTGGGACAACCCAAGAGACCCAGTACTTC; CDR3: CASSRTGTTQETQYF
V: TRBV7-9; size: NA; D: NA; J: TRBJ1-3; DNA: TGTGCCAGCAGCACCCCCGGGACCCAAAACCCGGGAGACACCATATATTTT; CDR3: CASSTPGTQNPGDTIYF
V: TRBV5-4; size: NA; D: TRBD1; J: TRBJ2-2; DNA: TGTGCCAGCAGCTCCAGGGGACAGATGAACACCGGGGAGCTGTTTTTT; CDR3: CASSSRGQMNTGELFF
V: TRBV2; size: few; D: NA; J: TRBJ1-5; DNA: TGTGCCAGCAACCCCAACAGGGCTAGCAATCAGCCCCAGCATTTT; CDR3: CASNPNRASNQPQHF
V: TRBV29-1; size: NA; D: TRBD2; J: TRBJ2-7; DNA: TGCAGCGTCTACGACACACTAGCGGGAGCGTACTACGAGCAGTACTTC; CDR3: CSVYDTLAGAYYEQYF
V: TRBV25-1; size: NA; D: TRBD1; J: TRBJ2-7; DNA: TGTGCCAGTGGGACAGGGCACGAGCAGTACTTC; CDR3: CASGTGHEQYF
V: TRBV4-2; size: NA; D: TRBD2; J: TRBJ2-3; DNA: TGTGCCAGCAGCCAAGACGGCGGAGGGGGGGGGACTAGCGGCACAGATACGCAGTATTTT; CDR3: CASSQDGGGGGTSGTDTQYF
V: TRBV5-1; size: NA; D: TRBD2; J: TRBJ2-3; DNA: TGCGCCAGCAGCTTGGCGCTAGCGGGGCTTAGCACAGATACGCAGTATTTT; CDR3: CASSLALAGLSTDTQYF
V: TRBV27; size: NA; D: TRBD2; J: TRBJ2-3; DNA: TGTGCCAGCAGTTTAATTCGGACTAGCGTAGATACGCAGTATTTT; CDR3: CASSLIRTSVDTQYF
V: TRBV2; size: NA; D: NA; J: TRBJ2-3; DNA: TGTGCCAGCAGTGCAAGCGATTACACAGATACGCAGTATTTT; CDR3: CASSASDYTDTQYF
V: TRBV6-6; size: NA; D: NA; J: TRBJ2-4; DNA: TGTGCCAGCAGCCAGGGGCTTGGAAACATTCAGTACTTC; CDR3: CASSQGLGNIQYF
V: TRBV6-6; size: NA; D: TRBD1; J: TRBJ1-2; DNA: TGTGCCAGCAGTGATAGACAGGGGATCTCTGGCTACACCTTC; CDR3: CASSDRQGISGYTF
V: TRBV4-2; size: NA; D: NA; J: TRBJ2-7; DNA: TGTGCCAGCAGCCCTACCAGCCCTCGGGGACTCCCCTACGAGCAGTACTTC; CDR3: CASSPTSPRGLPYEQYF
V: TRBV11-2; size: NA; D: NA; J: TRBJ1-4; DNA: TGTGCCAGCAGCAAAGACGGACAGTCCATTGAAAAACTGTTTTTT; CDR3: CASSKDGQSIEKLFF
V: TRBV5-6; size: NA; D: TRBD2; J: TRBJ2-2; DNA: TGTGCCAGCAGCTCCCTAGCGGCCCGGACGGGGGAGCTGTTTTTT; CDR3: CASSSLAARTGELFF
V: TRBV14; size: NA; D: NA; J: TRBJ1-2; DNA: TGTGCCAGCAGCCAAGATCTTGCGGGGGGCTATGGCTACACCTTC; CDR3: CASSQDLAGGYGYTF
V: TRBV4-1; size: NA; D: NA; J: TRBJ1-5; DNA: TGCGCCAGCAGCCAACAGGGCTCTCAGCCCCAGCATTTT; CDR3: CASSQQGSQPQHF
V: TRBV28; size: once; D: NA; J: TRBJ1-5; DNA: TGTGCCAGCAGTTTCCTTTGGGCCGGGGGGATAGAGCCCCAGCATTTT; CDR3: CASSFLWAGGIEPQHF
V: TRBV15; size: NA; D: NA; J: TRBJ1-1; DNA: TGTGCCACCAGCACAACGCAGGGTCCCGCTGAAGCTTTCTTT; CDR3: CATSTTQGPAEAFF
V: TRBV27; size: NA; D: TRBD2; J: TRBJ2-2; DNA: TGTGCCAGCAGTCCGCGACTAGCGGGAATCTCCGGGGAGCTGTTTTTT; CDR3: CASSPRLAGISGELFF
V: TRBV5-1; size: NA; D: TRBD2; J: TRBJ2-7; DNA: TGCGCCAGCAGCCCCACTAGCGGGAGCACTTCCTACGAGCAGTACTTC; CDR3: CASSPTSGSTSYEQYF
V: TRBV5-1; size: once; D: NA; J: TRBJ2-7; DNA: TGCGCCAGCAGCTTGGCTGAGACACCGGGGATCGAGCAGTACTTC; CDR3: CASSLAETPGIEQYF
V: TRBV5-4; size: NA; D: NA; J: TRBJ2-2; DNA: TGTGCCAGCAGCCTGACGGGAGAGGTGGGAACCGGGGAGCTGTTTTTT; CDR3: CASSLTGEVGTGELFF
V: TRBV7-8; size: NA; D: NA; J: TRBJ2-1; DNA: TGTGCCAGCAGCTTGGACGGGGGGCTGGGTGAGCAGTTCTTC; CDR3: CASSLDGGLGEQFF
V: TRBV6-1; size: NA; D: NA; J: TRBJ2-1; DNA: TGTGCCAGCAGGATTAGTCCCTCCTACAATGAGCAGTTCTTC; CDR3: CASRISPSYNEQFF
V: TRBV5-1; size: few; D: TRBD1; J: TRBJ2-7; DNA: TGCGCCAGCAGCTTGGAAATGGGACAGGGGTACGAGCAGTACTTC; CDR3: CASSLEMGQGYEQYF
V: TRBV15; size: NA; D: NA; J: TRBJ2-1; DNA: TGTGCCGCCCGACGAGGGGGGGTCAATGAGCAGTTCTTC; CDR3: CAARRGGVNEQFF
V: TRBV6-6; size: once; D: TRBD1; J: TRBJ1-2; DNA: TGTGCCAGCAGTTACCTCAGGGGGCCTGGCGATGGCTACACCTTC; CDR3: CASSYLRGPGDGYTF
V: TRBV5-1; size: few; D: TRBD1; J: TRBJ1-3; DNA: TGCGCCAGCAGCCTCGGTCGGCAGGGGGTTGGAAACACCATATATTTT; CDR3: CASSLGRQGVGNTIYF
V: TRBV28; size: NA; D: NA; J: TRBJ1-1; DNA: TGTGCCAGCAGCCGCGACACTGAAGCTTTCTTT; CDR3: CASSRDTEAFF
V: TRBV5-1; size: NA; D: NA; J: TRBJ2-7; DNA: TGCGCCAGCAGGAGGCAGACAGGACCCGACACCTACGAGCAGTACTTC; CDR3: CASRRQTGPDTYEQYF
V: TRBV15; size: NA; D: NA; J: TRBJ1-2; DNA: TGTGCCACCAGCGGCACCCGAGGCTTATTTGGCTACACCTTC; CDR3: CATSGTRGLFGYTF
V: TRBV5-4; size: NA; D: TRBD2; J: TRBJ2-7; DNA: TGTGCCAGCAGCTCGGCTAGCGGGAGGACCTACGAGCAGTACTTC; CDR3: CASSSASGRTYEQYF
V: TRBV5-6; size: NA; D: TRBD2; J: TRBJ2-1; DNA: TGTGCCAGCAGCCCCCGTTTACTGGGGAGGGCCTCTTACAATGAGCAGTTCTTC; CDR3: CASSPRLLGRASYNEQFF
V: TRBV14; size: few; D: TRBD2; J: TRBJ2-7; DNA: TGTGCCAGCAGCCAAGTAGGAGCGGGAGCTTACGAGCAGTACTTC; CDR3: CASSQVGAGAYEQYF
V: TRBV5-4; size: NA; D: NA; J: TRBJ2-7; DNA: TGTGCCAGCAGCTTGACTATCGGGTACGAGCAGTACTTC; CDR3: CASSLTIGYEQYF
V: TRBV7-3; size: NA; D: TRBD2; J: TRBJ2-7; DNA: TGTGCCAGCAGCTTATTAGCGGGTCTTTCTGAAGAGCAGTACTTC; CDR3: CASSLLAGLSEEQYF
V: TRBV7-9; size: NA; D: NA; J: TRBJ2-7; DNA: TGTGCCAGCAGCTTAGTCGTTAACTACGAGCAGTACTTC; CDR3: CASSLVVNYEQYF
V: TRBV28; size: NA; D: TRBD1; J: TRBJ2-2; DNA: TGTGCCAGCAGTTTAAGGACAGGGGGCTGGGGGGAGCTGTTTTTT; CDR3: CASSLRTGGWGELFF
V: TRBV9; size: NA; D: NA; J: TRBJ1-2; DNA: TGTGCCAGCAGCGTTTCTAGCCGGACAGCAGGCGATGGCTACACCTTC; CDR3: CASSVSSRTAGDGYTF
V: TRBV7-9; size: NA; D: NA; J: TRBJ1-4; DNA: TGTGCCAGCAGCCCTCCGACGGGGTCGAATGAAAAACTGTTTTTT; CDR3: CASSPPTGSNEKLFF
V: TRBV7-9; size: once; D: NA; J: TRBJ2-7; DNA: TGTGCCAGCAGCTTGGTTCCGCTTAAGCGGGCGGAGTACGAGCAGTACTTC; CDR3: CASSLVPLKRAEYEQYF